Shown below are 18 T cell receptor beta chains from a single sample sequenced in a study of blood T cell repertoires in COVID-19. This table comes from immunoSEQ multiplex PCR, and its TCRdb copy is limited to in-frame clones, with some not included. The sample has some 110,000 clones; 75% to 90% are singletons. The sample consisted of peripheral blood. These receptors all come from a man aged 70 or older with acute or convalescent COVID-19.

The chain joins TRBV15 to TRBJ2-7; possible D gene TRBD1, 6 bases. Trimming shortened V by 5 bases and J by 2 bases, and 28 bases separated the two germline ends. CDR3 length: 19 amino acids. Germline loops: CDR1 LNHNV, CDR2 YYDKDF (reference sequence). The DNA of the CDR3 is TGTGCCACCAGCGGTCGAGGGGGAAGCGTAGTGGAGCACACCTACGAGCAGTACTTC. Encoded protein: CATSGRGGSVVEHTYEQYF.

J is TRBJ2-1 and V is TRBV10-2; 13 positions match TRBD2. The CDR3 runs to 15 residues. Germline V gene sequence: CDR1 WSHSY, CDR2 SAAADI. The V gene end was trimmed by 6 bases and the J gene end by 8 bases; junction bases not matched to a gene: 7. This chain's CDR3 is CASRAGTSGKDEQFF. The DNA of the CDR3 is TGCGCCAGCAGAGCCGGGACTAGCGGGAAAGATGAGCAGTTCTTC.

As DNA, the CDR3 is TGTGCCACCAGTGCCATAGCGGGAGTCCAAGAGACCCAGTACTTC. Its protein product is CATSAIAGVQETQYF. The chain links TRBV24-1 to TRBJ2-5; the match to TRBD2 covers 9 bases. Losses at the gene ends were 5 bases for V and 1 base for J; bases not matched to a gene: 4. The CDR3 covers 15 residues. Germline lookup yields CDR1 KGHDR and CDR2 SFDVKD.

The CDR3 sequence: CASSYITRGRYTEAFF. The CDR3 region has the DNA TGTGCCAGCAGTTATATAACCAGGGGTCGGTACACTGAAGCTTTCTTT. The V call is TRBV27, the J call TRBJ1-1; a possible D gene is TRBD1 (6 bases). The V and J ends lost 4 bases and 3 bases respectively, with 18 bases between them. The CDR3 covers 16 residues. Germline CDR1 MNHEY, CDR2 SMNVEV (reference sequence).

This clone was detected only once. The gene calls are TRBV6-5 and TRBJ2-7, with 9 bases fitting TRBD1. The CDR3 is 16 residues long. CDR1 and CDR2 from the germline V gene are MNHEY and SVGAGI. V gave up 0 bases and J gave up 7 bases; unmatched junction bases: 10. The CDR3 loop is CASSYSSGTGLWEQYF. The CDR3 bases are TGTGCCAGCAGTTACTCGAGCGGGACAGGGCTCTGGGAGCAGTACTTC.

V gene TRBV5-1 combines with J gene TRBJ1-4; 9 bases are shared with TRBD1. V lost 1 base and J lost 5; bases outside the gene matches: 6. This CDR3 spans 16 amino acids. CDR1 and CDR2 (germline): SGHRS, YFSETQ. CDR3 region: CASSLPGTGSNEKLFF. CDR3 in DNA: TGCGCCAGCAGCTTGCCCGGGACAGGGTCGAATGAAAAACTGTTTTTT.

The chain joins TRBV11-3 to TRBJ2-5, with D hard to call. In germline, CDR1 is SGHNT, CDR2 YENEEA. CDR3 length: 15 residues. V dropped 1 base and J dropped 2 bases, with 11 bases sitting between them. Here the CDR3 reads CASSLGQALQETQYF. The DNA for the CDR3 is TGTGCCAGCAGCTTAGGTCAGGCGTTACAAGAGACCCAGTACTTC.

This clone was observed a few times. The chain has TRBV30 and TRBJ1-6; no definite D call. Germline V CDR1 and CDR2: GTSNPN, SVGIG (reference sequence). V was clipped by 0 bases and J by 5 bases, with 8 bases between them. The CDR3 runs 14 residues. The CDR3 region is CAWSVLTDNSPLHF. CDR3 DNA: TGTGCCTGGAGTGTACTTACCGATAATTCACCCCTCCACTTT. Combining the CDR3 with reference TRBV30 and TRBJ1-6 gives the whole variable domain SQTIHQWPATLVQPVGSPLSLECTVEGTSNPNLYWYRQAAGRGLQLLFYSVGIGQISSEVPQNLSASRPQDRQFILSSKKLLLSDSGFYLCAWSVLTDNSPLHFGNGTRLTVT.

V gene TRBV18 combines with J gene TRBJ1-4, with 7 nucleotides matching TRBD1. The CDR3 contains 16 residues. Germline V gene data show CDR1 as KGHSH and CDR2 as LQKENI. Trimming removed 2 bases from V and 3 bases from J; junction bases left unmatched: 6. CDR3 DNA: TGTGCCAGCTCACCAACGAGACAGGGACCTAATGAAAAACTGTTTTTT. Translated, it gives CASSPTRQGPNEKLFF. The variable domain in full, with the rest retrieved from reference TRBV18 and TRBJ1-4, is NAGVMQNPRHLVRRRGQEARLRCSPMKGHSHVYWYRQLPEEGLKFMVYLQKENIIDESGMPKERFSAEFPKEGPSILRIQQVVRGDSAAYFCASSPTRQGPNEKLFFGSGTQLSVL.

This sequence joins TRBV3-1 (or the pseudogene TRBV3-2) and TRBJ2-7, with a weak D call TRBD1 (6 bases). V gave up 4 bases and J gave up 1 base, with 17 bases separating them. Germline assignment: CDR1 LGHDT and CDR2 YNNKEL (reference sequence). The CDR3 is 16 amino acids. For the CDR3, the DNA is TGTGCCAGCAGCCTATTCGGGGCAGGGGTGTCCTACGAGCAGTACTTC. Translating it yields CASSLFGAGVSYEQYF.

The chain is built from TRBV6-5 and TRBJ2-3, with 13 bases lining up with TRBD2. The CDR3 extends over 15 amino acids. Germline V CDR1 and CDR2: MNHEY, SVGAGI. V shed 5 bases, J shed 6 bases, and the junction held 5 bases outside the gene matches. CDR3 in DNA: TGTGCCAGCAGTCGGACTAGCGGGGGAGAGGATACGCAGTATTTT. This translates into CASSRTSGGEDTQYF.

V and J are TRBV3-1 (or the pseudogene TRBV3-2) and TRBJ2-3, with TRBD2 matching 11 bases. V gave up 2 bases and J gave up 2 bases; unmatched junction bases: 15. Germline CDR1 and CDR2: LGHDT and YNNKEL (reference sequence). The CDR3 covers 20 residues. The chain's CDR3 is CASSQRRGQRLAGTTDTQYF. DNA for the CDR3: TGTGCCAGCAGCCAAAGGAGGGGACAAAGACTAGCGGGGACCACAGATACGCAGTATTTT.

The V and J genes are TRBV6-5 and TRBJ1-4, with 8 nucleotides matching TRBD1. This CDR3 is 13 amino acids long. Germline V lookup: CDR1 MNHEY, CDR2 SVGAGI. The V segment lost 6 bases and the J segment 7 bases; nucleotides outside the gene matches: 4. The CDR3 nucleotides read TGTGCCAGCAGGGGACAGGCACTTGAAAAACTGTTTTTT. Amino acids: CASRGQALEKLFF.

This clone was seen once. This sequence joins TRBV28 and TRBJ1-5; 9 bases fit TRBD1. CDR3 length equals 13 residues. Germline lookup yields CDR1 MDHEN and CDR2 SYDVKM. Trimming took 8 bases from V and 7 from J; bases not matched to a gene: 6. The CDR3: CASQQGARQPQHF. DNA of the CDR3: TGTGCCAGCCAACAGGGGGCGAGGCAGCCCCAGCATTTT.

The chain joins TRBV28 to TRBJ1-2; the D is unclear. Per the germline V gene, CDR1 is MDHEN and CDR2 is SYDVKM. V was trimmed by 5 bases and J by 1 base, leaving 14 bases between them. This CDR3 spans 15 amino acids. DNA for the CDR3: TGTGCCAGCAGTCCGGAGCTACAATATAACTATGGCTACACCTTC. Translated, it gives CASSPELQYNYGYTF.

This chain connects TRBV2 to TRBJ1-5, with 8 nucleotides matching TRBD1. The V segment lost 6 bases and the J segment 7 bases; nucleotides outside the gene matches: 8. The CDR3 sequence is 14 residues long. CDR1 is SNHLY and CDR2 is FYNNEI in the germline V gene. CDR3 amino acids: CASSGQGYGQPQHF. CDR3 in DNA: TGTGCCAGCAGCGGACAGGGCTACGGCCAGCCCCAGCATTTT.

The V and J genes are TRBV5-1 and TRBJ1-1; 8 nucleotides match TRBD1. The CDR3 extends over 14 amino acids. CDR1 and CDR2 from the germline V gene are SGHRS and YFSETQ. Trimming removed 2 bases from V and 2 bases from J; junction bases left unmatched: 2. The CDR3 reads CASSLQGGNTEAFF. CDR3 DNA: TGCGCCAGCAGCTTACAGGGGGGAAACACTGAAGCTTTCTTT.

J is TRBJ2-7 and V is TRBV7-9; 12 bases are a match to TRBD2. V dropped 3 bases and J dropped 6; count of bases not matched to a gene: 9. CDR1 SEHNR and CDR2 FQNEAQ come from the germline V gene (reference sequence). The CDR3 runs 16 residues. DNA for the CDR3: TGTGCCAGCAGCTTTAAGACTAGCGGGAGAGGGGGCGAGCAGTACTTC. It is translated as CASSFKTSGRGGEQYF.